This T cell receptor beta chain originates from a study of CD8 T cells in ankylosing spondylitis. This clonotype was detected a few times. The antigen remains unidentified. The TCR beta libraries were generated through quantitative 5'-RACE incorporating molecular barcodes. TCRdb independently ran MiXCR on the 5' RACE reads; one entry per CDR3 protein. The repertoire consists of 200,000 to 250,000 distinct CDR3 sequences, with roughly a tenth occurring once and the leading ten covering 21%. The CDR3 is made up of 15 amino acids. The junction had 3 bases not matched to a gene; V was cut back by 1 base and J by 2 bases. CDR1 and CDR2 from the germline V gene are SGHRS and YFSETQ. Overall study findings and caveats: Within ankylosing spondylitis blood, a TCR beta motif made up of eight highly homologous variants appeared to be characteristic. The authors reported significant enrichment of disease-linked clones in matched ankylosing spondylitis synovial fluid.

The receptor comes from a male donor with ankylosing spondylitis or in good health (not recorded which). The rearrangement links TRBV5-1 to TRBJ2-1, with 7 bases identical to TRBD1. Sequencing was performed on blood, either unsorted or a sorted T cell fraction (not recorded which). In DNA, the CDR3 is TGCGCCAGCAGCTTGACAGGGGCCACCTACAATGAGCAGTTCTTC. This codes for CASSLTGATYNEQFF.